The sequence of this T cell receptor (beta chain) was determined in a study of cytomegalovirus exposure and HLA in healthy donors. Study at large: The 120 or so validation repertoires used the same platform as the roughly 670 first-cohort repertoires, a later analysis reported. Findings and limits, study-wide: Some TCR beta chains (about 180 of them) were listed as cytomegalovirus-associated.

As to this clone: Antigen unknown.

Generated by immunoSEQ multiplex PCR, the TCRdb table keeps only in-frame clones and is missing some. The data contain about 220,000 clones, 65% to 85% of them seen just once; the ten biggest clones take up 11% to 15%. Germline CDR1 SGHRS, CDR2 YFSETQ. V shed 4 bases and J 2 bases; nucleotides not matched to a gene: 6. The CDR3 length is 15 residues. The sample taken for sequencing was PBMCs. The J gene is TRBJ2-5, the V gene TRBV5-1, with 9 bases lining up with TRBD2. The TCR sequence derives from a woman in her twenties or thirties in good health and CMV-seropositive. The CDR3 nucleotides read TGCGCCAGCAGCGCTCGGACTAGCGTGCAAGAGACCCAGTACTTC. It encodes CASSARTSVQETQYF.